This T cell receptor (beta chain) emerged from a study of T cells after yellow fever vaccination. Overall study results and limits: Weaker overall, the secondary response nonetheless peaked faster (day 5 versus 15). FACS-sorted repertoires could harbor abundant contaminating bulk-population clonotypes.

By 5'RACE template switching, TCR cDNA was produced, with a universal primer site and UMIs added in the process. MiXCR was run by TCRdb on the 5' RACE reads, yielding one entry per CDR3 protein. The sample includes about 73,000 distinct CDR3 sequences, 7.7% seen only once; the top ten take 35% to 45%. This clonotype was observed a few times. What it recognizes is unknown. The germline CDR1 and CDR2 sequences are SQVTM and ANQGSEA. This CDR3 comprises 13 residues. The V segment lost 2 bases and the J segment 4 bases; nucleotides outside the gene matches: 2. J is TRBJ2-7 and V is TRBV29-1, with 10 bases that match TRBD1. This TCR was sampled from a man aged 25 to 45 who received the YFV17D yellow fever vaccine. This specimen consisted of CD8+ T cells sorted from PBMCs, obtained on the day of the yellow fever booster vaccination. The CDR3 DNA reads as TGCAGCGTTGAAAAGGACAGGGGGTACGAGCAGTACTTC. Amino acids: CSVEKDRGYEQYF.